Shown below are 3 T cell receptor beta chains from a single sample sequenced in a study of T cells in Graves' hyperthyroidism and ophthalmopathy. It was RNA transcripts that yielded the amplified TCR beta CDR3 regions. HTBI primers were used for first-round RT-PCR of the TCR CDR3. One entry per CDR3 protein results from TCRdb running MiXCR on the multiplex PCR reads. The table shows hundreds of thousands of distinct CDR3 sequences, with approximately 15% occurring only once. Sequencing was done on a sample of blood. These receptors were taken from a woman in her late teens or twenties with Graves' hyperthyroidism.

This clonotype was seen many times. This chain uses TRBV6-5 with TRBJ1-1; weak D call: TRBD1 (5 bases). CDR1 is MNHEY, CDR2 SVGAGI, per germline. Deletions cut 2 bases from V and 0 bases from J, with 13 bases between. The length of the CDR3 is 16 residues. The CDR3 DNA reads TGTGCCAGCAGTTACGGTCCAGGGAGGGTGAACACTGAAGCTTTCTTT. The encoded protein is CASSYGPGRVNTEAFF.

The CDR3 region has the DNA TGCAGCGTTGAGCCTGACGGGAGCTCCTACAATGAGCAGTTCTTC. It codes for CSVEPDGSSYNEQFF. The chain has TRBV29-1 and TRBJ2-1; D may be TRBD2 (6 bases). This CDR3 contains 15 residues. The germline CDR1 and CDR2 sequences are SQVTM and ANQGSEA. Trimming shortened V by 3 bases and J by 0 bases, and 12 bases separated the two germline ends.

This clonotype came up many times. The rearrangement uses TRBV11-2 and TRBJ2-3; either TRBD1 or TRBD2 may fit D (7 bases each). V was trimmed by 5 bases and J by 0 bases, leaving 12 bases between them. Germline V gene lookup returns CDR1 SGHAT and CDR2 FQNNGV. This CDR3 is built from 15 residues. CDR3 nucleotide sequence: TGTGCCAGCAGCCCCAGGGGGGGTAGCACAGATACGCAGTATTTT. Translating it yields CASSPRGGSTDTQYF.